A selection of T cell receptor beta chains follows, all from one sample in a study of neoadjuvant anti-PD-1 for oral cavity cancer. Produced via immunoSEQ multiplex PCR; TCRdb's table is partial and in-frame only. This sample yields about 6,900 clones, of which 60% to 85% are seen a single time; about 3.1% belongs to the top ten. The sequenced sample was PBMCs, obtained before nivolumab (anti-PD-1) treatment. The origin of the receptors is a person aged 40 to 85 with oral cavity squamous cell carcinoma. The CDR3 runs from the conserved cysteine through the conserved F or W. A D gene is named only where the DNA matches it firmly. Size is omitted from some rows. Given values are once, few, many or a class for expanded clones.

abundance,d_gene,v_gene,j_gene,CDR3nt,CDR3aa
few,TRBD1,TRBV5-6,TRBJ1-2,TGTGCCAGCAGCTTCCGGGACAGGGTATCGGTGGGCTACACCTTC,CASSFRDRVSVGYTF
once,TRBD2,TRBV5-4,TRBJ2-3,TGTGCCAGCAGAGCCAGCGGGGGGCCCGAGTGGACGCAGTATTTT,CASRASGGPEWTQYF
.,.,TRBV6-5,TRBJ1-1,TGTGCCAGCAGTTCCAACGCAGGGTATTCCGAAGCTTTCTTT,CASSSNAGYSEAFF
.,TRBD1,TRBV6-6,TRBJ1-1,TGTGCCAGCAGACCCCAGGACAGGGATTTCACTGAAGCTTTCTTT,CASRPQDRDFTEAFF
.,TRBD1,TRBV5-4,TRBJ2-7,TGTGCCAGCAGCTTGGAGACAGGGAAAGGCCACGAGCAGTACTTC,CASSLETGKGHEQYF
.,TRBD1,TRBV27,TRBJ2-3,TGTGCCAGCAGTCCTCACGACAGGGGGCGATGGACAGATACGCAGTATTTT,CASSPHDRGRWTDTQYF
.,.,TRBV4-2,TRBJ2-7,TGTGCCAGCAGCCAACAGGGATTCGTCTCCTACGAGCAGTACTTC,CASSQQGFVSYEQYF
.,TRBD2,TRBV11-3,TRBJ2-2,TGTGCCAGCAGCCGGAGGGCTAGCGGGGGGCTGAGCACCGGGGAGCTGTTTTTT,CASSRRASGGLSTGELFF
.,.,TRBV7-2,TRBJ2-1,TGTGCCAGCAGCTTAGCGGTAGGGGAGCAGTTCTTC,CASSLAVGEQFF
.,TRBD1,TRBV7-2,TRBJ2-3,TGTGCCAGCAGCTTAGAAACGGACAGGGGAATGAGGGATACGCAGTATTTT,CASSLETDRGMRDTQYF
.,.,TRBV11-2,TRBJ2-1,TGTGCCAGCAGCTCCCAGGGGAAGGGGACGGCCGAGCAGTTCTTC,CASSSQGKGTAEQFF
.,.,TRBV6-5,TRBJ2-5,TGTGCCAGCAGTTACGGAGACAGTTGGGAGACCCAGTACTTC,CASSYGDSWETQYF
.,TRBD2,TRBV27,TRBJ2-3,TGTGCCAGCAGTTTATTTGGACTAGCGGGGGCCACAGATACGCAGTATTTT,CASSLFGLAGATDTQYF
.,.,TRBV9,TRBJ1-6,TGTGCCAGCAGCGCGAATCAGGGCAAAAATTCACCCCTCCACTTT,CASSANQGKNSPLHF
.,TRBD1,TRBV10-3,TRBJ2-1,TGTGCCATCAATCGAGGGGGCCTCGACAATGAGCAGTTCTTC,CAINRGGLDNEQFF
.,.,TRBV30,TRBJ1-6,TGTGCCTGGACTTCGGGAGAGGCCCTCCACTTT,CAWTSGEALHF
few,.,TRBV7-6,TRBJ2-7,TGTGCCAGCAGCCCGCGACCTCTATCTACCTACGAGCAGTACTTC,CASSPRPLSTYEQYF
.,TRBD1,TRBV19,TRBJ2-5,TGTGCCAGTAGTTCAAGGGACCGGACAGGGCCGTGGGAGACCCAGTACTTC,CASSSRDRTGPWETQYF